The present TCR beta chain was sequenced within a study of T cell repertoires in cytomegalovirus infection. About the study: Indicated by public TCR beta signatures were CMV infection and matching HLA type. The study, taken as a whole, reports: CMV-specific HLA-C-restricted TCR beta clonotypes dominated the ex vivo response. Adding up the frequency of public TCR beta families identified people who carried CMV plus the relevant HLA.

Notes on this clonotype: The target antigen is unknown.

TCRdb redid the calling of the reads with MiXCR, one entry per CDR3 protein. The sample lists around 740,000 distinct CDR3 sequences; 35% to 45% were seen once. Germline CDR1 and CDR2: MNHEY and SVGAGI. The CDR3 covers 17 residues. V was shortened by 6 bases and J by 0 bases, with 18 bases between the two germline ends. This chain joins TRBV6-5 and TRBJ1-5, with D possibly matching TRBD1 (5 bases). The sequenced material came from PBMCs. This sequence originates from a human donor in good health (CMV status not recorded). Some clones in this sample may be carry-over from other donors' samples. The CDR3 region is CASRPAVQGYSNQPQHF. The CDR3 coding sequence is TGTGCCAGCAGGCCAGCAGTGCAGGGATATAGCAATCAGCCCCAGCATTTT.